This TCR beta chain came from a study of T cell repertoires in ileal Crohn's disease. Study-wide background: At postoperative colonoscopy, neoterminal ileum biopsies were taken as M6.

General study findings and limits: Sorted CD8 T cells held more high-frequency clones than CD4. Within the first postoperative year, endoscopy came at median about 7.3 months.

Sequenced by immunoSEQ multiplex PCR; TCRdb stores in-frame clones only, minus some. The repertoire consists of a few thousand clones, with roughly 90% occurring once and the leading ten covering 9.5% to 12%. A remark on this clone: Its matching antigen is unknown.

Time point here: neoterminal ileum biopsy at postoperative endoscopy, about 6 months after surgery. Included were adult ileal or ileocolonic Crohn's patients indicated for ileocolonic resection. Germline loops: CDR1 WSHSY, CDR2 SAAADI. The ends were cut back, 3 bases at V and 4 bases at J, with 15 bases in the middle. The CDR3 spans 16 residues. Sequences were obtained from ileal tissue. The rearrangement links TRBV10-2 to TRBJ1-4; D is unresolved. This receptor was obtained from an adult with Crohn's disease. The CDR3 DNA is TGCGCCAGCAGTGACCCCAGCCTCGGCCTTAATGAAAAACTGTTTTTT. Its translation is CASSDPSLGLNEKLFF.